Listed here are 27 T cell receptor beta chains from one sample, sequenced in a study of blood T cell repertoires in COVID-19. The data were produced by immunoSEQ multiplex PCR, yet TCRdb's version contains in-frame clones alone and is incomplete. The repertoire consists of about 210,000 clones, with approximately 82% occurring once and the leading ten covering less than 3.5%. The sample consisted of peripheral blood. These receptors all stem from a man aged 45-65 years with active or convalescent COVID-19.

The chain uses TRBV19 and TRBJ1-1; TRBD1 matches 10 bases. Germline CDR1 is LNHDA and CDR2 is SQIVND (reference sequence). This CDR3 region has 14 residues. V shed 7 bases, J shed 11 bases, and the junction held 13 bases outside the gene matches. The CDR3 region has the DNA TGTGCCAGTAACGACCCGGGACAGGGGTTATTGGCTTTCTTT. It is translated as CASNDPGQGLLAFF.

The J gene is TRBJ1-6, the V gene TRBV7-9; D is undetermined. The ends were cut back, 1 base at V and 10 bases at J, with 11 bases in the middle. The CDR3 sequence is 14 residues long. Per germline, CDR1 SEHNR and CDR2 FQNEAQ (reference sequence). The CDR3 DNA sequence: TGTGCCAGCAGCTTAGGAACCGGCGGGTCACCCCTCCACTTT. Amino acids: CASSLGTGGSPLHF.

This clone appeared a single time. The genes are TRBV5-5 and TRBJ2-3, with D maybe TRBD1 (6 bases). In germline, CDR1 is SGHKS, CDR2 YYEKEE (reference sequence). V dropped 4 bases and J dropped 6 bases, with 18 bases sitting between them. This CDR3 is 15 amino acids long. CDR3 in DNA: TGTGCCAGCAGCAAAGGACAGCTCGCCGGGGATACGCAGTATTTT. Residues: CASSKGQLAGDTQYF.

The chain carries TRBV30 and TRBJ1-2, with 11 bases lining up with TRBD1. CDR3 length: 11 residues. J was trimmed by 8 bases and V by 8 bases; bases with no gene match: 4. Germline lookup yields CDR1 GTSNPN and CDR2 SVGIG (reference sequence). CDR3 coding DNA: TGTGCCGGACAGGGGGCAAGGGGCTACACCTTC. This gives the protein CAGQGARGYTF.

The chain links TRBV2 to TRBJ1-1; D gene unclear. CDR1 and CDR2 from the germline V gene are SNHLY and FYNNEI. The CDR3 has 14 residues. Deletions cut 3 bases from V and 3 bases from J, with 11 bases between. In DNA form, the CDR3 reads TGTGCCAGCAGTGACTCGATCGGGGACACTGAAGCTTTCTTT. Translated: CASSDSIGDTEAFF.

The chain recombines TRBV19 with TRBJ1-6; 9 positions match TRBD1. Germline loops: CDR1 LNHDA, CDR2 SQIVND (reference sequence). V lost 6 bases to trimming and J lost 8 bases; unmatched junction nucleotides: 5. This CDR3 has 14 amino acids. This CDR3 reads CASRRGQGHSPLHF. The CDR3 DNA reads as TGTGCCAGTAGAAGGGGACAGGGTCATTCACCCCTCCACTTT.

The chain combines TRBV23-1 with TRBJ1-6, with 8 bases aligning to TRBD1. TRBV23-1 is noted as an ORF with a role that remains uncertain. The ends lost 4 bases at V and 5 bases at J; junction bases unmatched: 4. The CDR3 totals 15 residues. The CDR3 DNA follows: TGCGCCAGCAGTCTTCCGGGACAGGATAATTCACCCCTCCACTTT. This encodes CASSLPGQDNSPLHF.

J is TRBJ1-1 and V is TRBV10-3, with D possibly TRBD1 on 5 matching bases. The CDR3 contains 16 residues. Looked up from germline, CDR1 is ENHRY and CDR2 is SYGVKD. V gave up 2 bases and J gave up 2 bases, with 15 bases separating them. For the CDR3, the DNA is TGTGCCATCAGTGAGACCCCTTTTGGGGCAAACACTGAAGCTTTCTTT. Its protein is CAISETPFGANTEAFF.

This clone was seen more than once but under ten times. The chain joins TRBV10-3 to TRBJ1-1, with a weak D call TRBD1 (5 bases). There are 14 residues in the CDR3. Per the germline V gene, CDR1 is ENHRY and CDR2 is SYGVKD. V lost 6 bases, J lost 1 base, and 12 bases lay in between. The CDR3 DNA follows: TGTGCCATCAGATCCATGACAGCGAACACTGAAGCTTTCTTT. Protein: CAIRSMTANTEAFF.

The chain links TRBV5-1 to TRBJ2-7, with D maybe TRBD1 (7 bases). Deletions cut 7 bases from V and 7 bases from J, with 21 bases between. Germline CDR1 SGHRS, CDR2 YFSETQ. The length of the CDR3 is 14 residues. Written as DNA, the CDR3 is TGCGCCAGCTGCCCCGAGGGGGGCAGGGGGGAGCAGTACTTC. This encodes CASCPEGGRGEQYF.

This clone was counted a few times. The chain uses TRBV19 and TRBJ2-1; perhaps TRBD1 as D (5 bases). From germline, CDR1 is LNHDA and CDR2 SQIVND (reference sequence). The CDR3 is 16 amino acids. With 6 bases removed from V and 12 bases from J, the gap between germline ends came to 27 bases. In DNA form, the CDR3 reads TGTGCCAGTAGCCACGCCGACAGTCTCCCTGCAATCTGGCAGTTCTTC. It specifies CASSHADSLPAIWQFF.

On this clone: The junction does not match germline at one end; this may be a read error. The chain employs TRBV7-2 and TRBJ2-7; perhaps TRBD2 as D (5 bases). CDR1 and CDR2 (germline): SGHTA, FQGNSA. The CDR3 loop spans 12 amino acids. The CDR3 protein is CASSPPAGVKGF. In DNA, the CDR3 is TGTGCCAGCAGCCCCCCCGCCGGGGTTAAGGGCTTC.

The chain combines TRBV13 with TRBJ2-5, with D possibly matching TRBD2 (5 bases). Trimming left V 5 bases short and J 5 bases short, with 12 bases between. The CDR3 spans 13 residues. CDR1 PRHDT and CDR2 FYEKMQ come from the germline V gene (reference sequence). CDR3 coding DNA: TGTGCCAGCAGCCTCGGGATCAGCGAGACCCAGTACTTC. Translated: CASSLGISETQYF.

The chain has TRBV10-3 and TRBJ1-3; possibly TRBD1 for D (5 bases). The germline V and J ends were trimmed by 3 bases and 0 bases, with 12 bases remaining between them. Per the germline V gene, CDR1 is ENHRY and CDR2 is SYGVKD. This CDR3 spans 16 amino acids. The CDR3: CAISDWGQGSGNTIYF. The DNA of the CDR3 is TGTGCCATCAGTGATTGGGGCCAGGGCTCTGGAAACACCATATATTTT.

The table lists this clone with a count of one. CDR3 sequence: CASSYGQGNGDTQYF. For the CDR3, the DNA is TGTGCCAGCAGTTACGGACAGGGTAACGGAGATACGCAGTATTTT. V gene TRBV6-5 combines with J gene TRBJ2-3, with 8 bases that match TRBD1. With 2 bases clipped from V and 5 bases from J, the junction kept 6 bases outside the gene matches. The CDR3 extends over 15 amino acids. Germline lookup yields CDR1 MNHEY and CDR2 SVGAGI.

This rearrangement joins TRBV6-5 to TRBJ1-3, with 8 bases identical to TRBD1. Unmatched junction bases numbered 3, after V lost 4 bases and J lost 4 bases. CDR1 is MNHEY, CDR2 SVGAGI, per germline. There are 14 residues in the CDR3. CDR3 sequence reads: CASSSSGGGNTIYF. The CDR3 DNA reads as TGTGCCAGCAGTTCCTCAGGGGGCGGAAACACCATATATTTT.

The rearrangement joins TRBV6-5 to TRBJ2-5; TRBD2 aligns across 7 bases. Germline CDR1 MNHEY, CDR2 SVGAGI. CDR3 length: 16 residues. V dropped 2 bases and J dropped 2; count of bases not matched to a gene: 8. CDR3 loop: CASSYRSSGPQETQYF. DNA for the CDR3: TGTGCCAGCAGTTACCGGTCTAGCGGACCGCAAGAGACCCAGTACTTC.

This CDR3 reads CASSLTGTKRQPQHF. In DNA form, the CDR3 reads TGTGCCAGCAGTTTAACCGGGACAAAGCGTCAGCCCCAGCATTTT. The V gene is TRBV6-5, the J gene TRBJ1-5, with TRBD1 as a possible D gene (6 bases). Per the germline V gene, CDR1 is MNHEY and CDR2 is SVGAGI. The CDR3 extends over 15 amino acids. Trimming took off 4 bases at V and 6 bases at J, with 16 bases between the two ends.

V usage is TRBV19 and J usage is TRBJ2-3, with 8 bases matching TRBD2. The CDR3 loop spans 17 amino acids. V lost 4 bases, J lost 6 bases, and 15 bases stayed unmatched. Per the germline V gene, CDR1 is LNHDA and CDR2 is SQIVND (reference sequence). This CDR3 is CASSKGTSTGDGDTQYF. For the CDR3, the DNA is TGTGCCAGTAGTAAGGGGACTAGTACGGGGGATGGGGATACGCAGTATTTT.

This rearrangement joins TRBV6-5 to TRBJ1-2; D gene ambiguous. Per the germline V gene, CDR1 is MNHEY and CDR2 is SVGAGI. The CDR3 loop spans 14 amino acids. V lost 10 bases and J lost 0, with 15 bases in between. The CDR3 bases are TGTGCCACCTGGGCCGTACAAGCTAACTATGGCTACACCTTC. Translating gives CATWAVQANYGYTF.

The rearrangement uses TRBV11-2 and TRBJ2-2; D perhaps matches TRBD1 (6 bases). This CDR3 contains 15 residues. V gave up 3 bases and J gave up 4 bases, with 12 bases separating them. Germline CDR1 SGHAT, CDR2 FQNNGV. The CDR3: CASSFTGSGTGELFF. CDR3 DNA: TGTGCCAGCAGCTTCACAGGGTCAGGCACCGGGGAGCTGTTTTTT.

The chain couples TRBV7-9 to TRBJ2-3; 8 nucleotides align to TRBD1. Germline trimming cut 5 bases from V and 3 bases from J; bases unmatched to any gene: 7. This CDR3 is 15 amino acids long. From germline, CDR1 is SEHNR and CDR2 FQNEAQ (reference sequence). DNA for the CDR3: TGTGCCAGCAGCCAGGACAGGGATATTACAGATACGCAGTATTTT. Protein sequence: CASSQDRDITDTQYF.

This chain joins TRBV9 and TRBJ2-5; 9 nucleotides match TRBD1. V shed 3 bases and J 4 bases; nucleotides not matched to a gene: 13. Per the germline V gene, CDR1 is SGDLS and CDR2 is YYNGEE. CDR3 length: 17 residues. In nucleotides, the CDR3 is TGTGCCAGCAGCGACAGGACAGGGGAAGTAAGTGGAGAGACCCAGTACTTC. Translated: CASSDRTGEVSGETQYF.

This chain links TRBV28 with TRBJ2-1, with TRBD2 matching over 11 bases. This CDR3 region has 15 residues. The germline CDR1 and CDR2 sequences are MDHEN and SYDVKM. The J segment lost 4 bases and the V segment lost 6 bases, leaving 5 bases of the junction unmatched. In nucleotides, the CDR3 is TGTGCCAGCAGGGAGACTAGCGGGAAGTACAATGAGCAGTTCTTC. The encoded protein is CASRETSGKYNEQFF.

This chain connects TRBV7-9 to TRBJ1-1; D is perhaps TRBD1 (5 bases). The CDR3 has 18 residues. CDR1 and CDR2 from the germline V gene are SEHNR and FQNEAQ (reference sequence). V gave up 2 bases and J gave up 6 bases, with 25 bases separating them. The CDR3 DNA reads TGTGCCAGCAGCTTATTCGGAGGGATGGGGGGTCTTAGGGCTGAAGCTTTCTTT. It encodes CASSLFGGMGGLRAEAFF. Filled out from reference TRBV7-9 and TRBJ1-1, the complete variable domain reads DTGVSQNPRHKITKRGQNVTFRCDPISEHNRLYWYRQTLGQGPEFLTYFQNEAQLEKSRLLSDRFSAERPKGSFSTLEIQRTEQGDSAMYLCASSLFGGMGGLRAEAFFGQGTRLTVV.

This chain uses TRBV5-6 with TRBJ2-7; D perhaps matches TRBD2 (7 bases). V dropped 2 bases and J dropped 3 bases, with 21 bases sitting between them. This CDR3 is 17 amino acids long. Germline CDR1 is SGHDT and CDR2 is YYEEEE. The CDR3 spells CASSLPWGGQGGYEQYF. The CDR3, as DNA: TGTGCCAGCAGCTTACCTTGGGGAGGGCAAGGGGGCTACGAGCAGTACTTC.

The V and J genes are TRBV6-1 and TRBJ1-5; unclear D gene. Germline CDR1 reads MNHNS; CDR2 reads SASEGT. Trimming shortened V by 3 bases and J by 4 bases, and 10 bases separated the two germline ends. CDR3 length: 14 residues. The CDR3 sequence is CASSDNGWNQPQHF. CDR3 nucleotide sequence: TGTGCCAGCAGTGACAACGGTTGGAATCAGCCCCAGCATTTT.